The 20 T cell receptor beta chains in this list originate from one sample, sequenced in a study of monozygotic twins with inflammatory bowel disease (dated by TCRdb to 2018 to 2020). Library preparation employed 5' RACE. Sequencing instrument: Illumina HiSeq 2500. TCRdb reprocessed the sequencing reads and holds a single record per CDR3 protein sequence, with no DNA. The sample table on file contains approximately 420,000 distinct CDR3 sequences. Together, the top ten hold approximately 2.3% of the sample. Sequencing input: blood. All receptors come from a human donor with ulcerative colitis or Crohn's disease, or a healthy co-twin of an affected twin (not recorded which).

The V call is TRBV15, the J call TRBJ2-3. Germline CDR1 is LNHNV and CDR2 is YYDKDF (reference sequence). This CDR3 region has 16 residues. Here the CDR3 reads CATSRSYSASTDTQYF.

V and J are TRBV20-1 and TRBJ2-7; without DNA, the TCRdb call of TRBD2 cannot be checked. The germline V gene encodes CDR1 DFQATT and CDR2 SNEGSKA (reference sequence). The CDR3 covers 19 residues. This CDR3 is CSAVHAPRLAGVGSYEQYF.

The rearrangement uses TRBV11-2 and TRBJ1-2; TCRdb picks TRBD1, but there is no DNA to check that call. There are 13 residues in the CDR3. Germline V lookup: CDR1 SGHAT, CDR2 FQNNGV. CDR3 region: CASSDPPTRGYTF.

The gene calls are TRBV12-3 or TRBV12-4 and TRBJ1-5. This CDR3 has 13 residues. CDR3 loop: CASGYDSHQPQHF.

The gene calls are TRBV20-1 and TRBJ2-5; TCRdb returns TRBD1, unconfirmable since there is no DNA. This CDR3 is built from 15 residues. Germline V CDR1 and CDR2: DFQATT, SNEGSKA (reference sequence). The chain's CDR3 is CSASQGLVREETQYF.

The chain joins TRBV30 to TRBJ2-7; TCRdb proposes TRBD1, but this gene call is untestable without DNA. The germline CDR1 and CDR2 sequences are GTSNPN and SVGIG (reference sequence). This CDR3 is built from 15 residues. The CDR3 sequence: CAWSVVRDRGHEQYF.

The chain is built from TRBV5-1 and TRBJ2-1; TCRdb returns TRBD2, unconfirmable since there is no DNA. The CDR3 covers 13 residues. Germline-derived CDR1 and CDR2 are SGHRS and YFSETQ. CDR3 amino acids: CASRGTSLIEQFF.

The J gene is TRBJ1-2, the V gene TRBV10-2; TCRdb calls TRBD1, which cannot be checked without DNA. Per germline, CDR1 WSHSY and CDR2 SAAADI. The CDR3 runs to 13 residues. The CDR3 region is CASRETGNYGYTF.

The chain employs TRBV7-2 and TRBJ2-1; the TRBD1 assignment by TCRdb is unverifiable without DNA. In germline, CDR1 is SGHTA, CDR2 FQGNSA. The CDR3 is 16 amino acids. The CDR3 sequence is CASSLIGVRRGNEQFF. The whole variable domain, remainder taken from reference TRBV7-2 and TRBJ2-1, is GAGVSQSPSNKVTEKGKDVELRCDPISGHTALYWYRQSLGQGLEFLIYFQGNSAPDKSGLPSDRFSAERTGGSVSTLTIQRTQQEDSAVYLCASSLIGVRRGNEQFFGPGTRLTVL.

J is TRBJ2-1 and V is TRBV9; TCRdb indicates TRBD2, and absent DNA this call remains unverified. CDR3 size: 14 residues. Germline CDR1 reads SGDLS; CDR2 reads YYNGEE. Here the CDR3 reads CASSVVGGNNEQFF.

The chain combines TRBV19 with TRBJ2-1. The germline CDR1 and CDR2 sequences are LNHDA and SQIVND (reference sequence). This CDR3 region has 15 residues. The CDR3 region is CASSHRGGSYNEQFF.

This CDR3 is CASSLADRGTTNEKLFF. The V gene is TRBV7-9, the J gene TRBJ1-4; the TRBD1 assignment by TCRdb is unverifiable without DNA. Germline values: CDR1 SEHNR, CDR2 FQNEAQ (reference sequence). The CDR3 consists of 17 residues.

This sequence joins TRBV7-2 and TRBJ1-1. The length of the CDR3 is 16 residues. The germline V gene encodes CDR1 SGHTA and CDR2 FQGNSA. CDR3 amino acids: CASSLAPMGWDTEAFF. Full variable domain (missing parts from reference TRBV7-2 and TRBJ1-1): GAGVSQSPSNKVTEKGKDVELRCDPISGHTALYWYRQSLGQGLEFLIYFQGNSAPDKSGLPSDRFSAERTGGSVSTLTIQRTQQEDSAVYLCASSLAPMGWDTEAFFGQGTRLTVV.

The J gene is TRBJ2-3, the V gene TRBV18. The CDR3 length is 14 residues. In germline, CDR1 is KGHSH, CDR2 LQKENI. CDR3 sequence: CASSDETTSDTQYF.

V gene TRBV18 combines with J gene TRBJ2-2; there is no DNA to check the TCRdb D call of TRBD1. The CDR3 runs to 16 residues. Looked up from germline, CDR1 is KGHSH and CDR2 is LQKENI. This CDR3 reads CASSPRDRGSTGELFF.

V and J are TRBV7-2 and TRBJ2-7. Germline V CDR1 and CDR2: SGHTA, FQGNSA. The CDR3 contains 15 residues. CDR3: CASSPLINTNYEQYF.

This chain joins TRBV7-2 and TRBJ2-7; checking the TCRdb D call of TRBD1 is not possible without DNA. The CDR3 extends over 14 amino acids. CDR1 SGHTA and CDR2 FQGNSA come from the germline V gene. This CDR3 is CASSRGTMERQQYF.

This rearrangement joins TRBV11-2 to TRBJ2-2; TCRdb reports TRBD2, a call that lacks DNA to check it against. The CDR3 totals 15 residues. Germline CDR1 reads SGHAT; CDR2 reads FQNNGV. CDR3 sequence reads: CASRRSGRGTGELFF.

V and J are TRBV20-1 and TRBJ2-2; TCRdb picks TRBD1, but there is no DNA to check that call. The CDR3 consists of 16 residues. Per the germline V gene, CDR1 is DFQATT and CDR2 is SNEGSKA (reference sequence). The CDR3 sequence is CSARPGGPLNTGELFF.

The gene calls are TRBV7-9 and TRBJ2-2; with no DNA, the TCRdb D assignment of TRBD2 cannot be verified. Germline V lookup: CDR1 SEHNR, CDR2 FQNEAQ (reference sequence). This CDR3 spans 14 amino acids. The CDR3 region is CASSLSGRSGELFF.